This T cell receptor beta chain derives from a study of blood T cell repertoires in COVID-19 (TCRdb year 2020). About the study as a whole: Collaborator samples came from the United States, Italy and Spain and covered acute and convalescent phases of COVID-19. Samples were obtained from the ongoing ImmuneRACE study (first 160 participants) and from over 1,000 subjects provided by 6 global collaborators. Where available, HLA class I and class II types were taken from metadata supplied by the sample provider and were not determined by assay-based typing. The material from the prospective study consisted of cDNA or gDNA derived from T cells, B-cell-depleted T cells, or PBMCs. The repertoires were made available in a free public database intended to serve as a resource for research on the immune response to SARS-CoV-2. The dataset comprised deeply sampled blood TCRbeta repertoires from subjects exposed to, actively infected with, or recovered from COVID-19. Nearly every sample came with metadata listing a de-identified subject ID, COVID-19 status, age in years and sex. Paper-wide results and their limitations: The quantity of clinical and demographic metadata differed by source and by participant and was supplied without curation.

The junction carries 4 bases between V and J, which are trimmed by 2 bases and 8 bases respectively. There are 11 amino acids in the CDR3, from cysteine to phenylalanine inclusive. Only CDR3 DNA is held: 33 bases, read in frame from base 1. The germline V gene (reference sequence) sets CDR1 to SGHNT and CDR2 to YYREEE. On this clone: The target of this receptor is not known. Base-call qualities are not available, and no considerably larger clone is one nucleotide away.

Enrolling through a virtual design, the prospective study's participants ranged in age from about 18 to 89 years and lived across 24 United States geographic areas. In the prospective study, cohorts were assigned on the basis of participant-reported clinical history obtained from a screening survey and a study questionnaire. For ImmuneRACE Cohort 3, a participant was defined as recovered based on two consecutive negative NP/OP PCR tests, clearance by a healthcare professional, or resolution of symptoms. Each participant in the prospective study had whole blood, serum and a nasopharyngeal or oropharyngeal swab collected by mobile phlebotomists. Participants in the prospective study had the option to provide additional blood draws and questionnaires over a roughly 2-month period. Before DNA extraction, blood samples from the prospective study were shipped at room temperature or frozen. TCRbeta CDR3 regions were amplified from genomic DNA using the immunoSEQ Assay, a bias-controlled multiplex PCR. Regarding the original processing steps: The number of nucleated cells in each sample was estimated by amplification of reference gene primers within the assay. To quantify the absolute abundance of each unique TCRbeta CDR3 rearrangement, sequence reads were collapsed and filtered. For each sample, productive Simpson clonality was calculated as the square root of Simpson's diversity index over productive rearrangements. The immuneACCESS repertoire file appears here via TCRdb, limited to in-frame rearrangements. These files lack a portion of the clones; in checked studies, under half of the deficit traces to unresolved V genes, and the cause of the others is not known. The V and J calls and clone size were taken over from that table, and D and trimming were inferred from the DNA. In all, the sample holds 350,000 to 450,000 clones, and 75% to 90% of those were seen once. The ten most abundant clones make up about 4.8% of the sample.

Sequencing was performed on PBMCs or T cells enriched from blood (not recorded which). The receptor was isolated from a woman aged 45-65 years who had recovered from COVID-19. This sequence uses TRBV5-4 and TRBJ1-4, with no D gene named confidently. DNA sequence: TGTGCCAGCAGCTTTGAGGAAAAACTGTTTTTT. Its translation is CASSFEEKLFF.